Included here is one T cell receptor beta chain sequence, with context. The CDR3 spans 14 residues. The J segment lost 4 bases and the V segment lost 3 bases, leaving 2 bases of the junction unmatched. CDR1 is SGHNT and CDR2 is YYREEE in the germline V gene (reference sequence). These data originate in a study of blood T cell repertoires in COVID-19. Study at large: There were acute and convalescent COVID-19 samples, and they came from the United States, Italy and Spain.

Data came from immunoSEQ multiplex PCR; TCRdb stores just in-frame clones and leaves some out. Of about 190,000 clones in the sample, 87% were seen once. The sequence was obtained from a woman between 18 and 30 years old who had recovered from COVID-19. The specimen was peripheral blood. This chain joins TRBV5-4 and TRBJ1-1; TRBD1 matches at 11 bases. As DNA, the CDR3 is TGTGCCAGCAGCTCCGGGACAGGGGGCACTGAAGCTTTCTTT. This codes for CASSSGTGGTEAFF.